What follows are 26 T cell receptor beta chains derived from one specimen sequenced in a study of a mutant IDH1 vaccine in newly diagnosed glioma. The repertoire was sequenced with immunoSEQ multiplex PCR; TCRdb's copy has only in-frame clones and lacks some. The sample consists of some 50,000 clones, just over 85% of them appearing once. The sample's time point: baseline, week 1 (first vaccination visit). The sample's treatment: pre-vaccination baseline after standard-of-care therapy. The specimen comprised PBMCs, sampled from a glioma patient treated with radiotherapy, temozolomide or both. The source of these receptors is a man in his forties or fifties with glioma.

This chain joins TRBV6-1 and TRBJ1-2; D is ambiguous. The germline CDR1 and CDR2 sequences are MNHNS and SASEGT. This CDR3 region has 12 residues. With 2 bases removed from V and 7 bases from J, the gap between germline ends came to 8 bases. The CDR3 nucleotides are TGTGCCAGCAGTGAAACTAGGTCTGGCTACACCTTC. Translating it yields CASSETRSGYTF.

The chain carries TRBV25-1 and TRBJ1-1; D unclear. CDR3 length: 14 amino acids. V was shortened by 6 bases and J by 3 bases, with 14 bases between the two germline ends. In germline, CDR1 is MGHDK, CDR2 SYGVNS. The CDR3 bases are TGTGCCAGCAGGCCCTCCGGGTCTCACACTGAAGCTTTCTTT. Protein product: CASRPSGSHTEAFF.

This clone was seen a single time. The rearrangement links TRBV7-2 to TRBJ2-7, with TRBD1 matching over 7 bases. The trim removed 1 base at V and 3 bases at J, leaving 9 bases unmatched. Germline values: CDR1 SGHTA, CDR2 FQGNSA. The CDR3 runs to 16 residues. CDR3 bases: TGTGCCAGCAGCTTAGACGGACCAGGGGGATTCTACGAGCAGTACTTC. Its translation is CASSLDGPGGFYEQYF.

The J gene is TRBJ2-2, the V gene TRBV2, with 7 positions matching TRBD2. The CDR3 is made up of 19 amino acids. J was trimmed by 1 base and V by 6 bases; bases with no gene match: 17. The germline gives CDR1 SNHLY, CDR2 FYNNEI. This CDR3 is CASRAGIFLKRENTGELFF. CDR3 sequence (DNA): TGTGCCAGCAGGGCCGGAATTTTTTTGAAGCGGGAGAACACCGGGGAGCTGTTTTTT.

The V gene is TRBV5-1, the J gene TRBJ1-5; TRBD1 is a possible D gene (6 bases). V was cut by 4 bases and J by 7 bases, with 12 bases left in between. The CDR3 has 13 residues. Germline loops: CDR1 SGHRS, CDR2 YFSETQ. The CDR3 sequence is CASSPEGQQPQHF. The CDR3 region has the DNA TGCGCCAGCAGCCCGGAAGGACAGCAGCCCCAGCATTTT. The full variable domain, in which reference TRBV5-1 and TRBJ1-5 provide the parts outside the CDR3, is KAGVTQTPRYLIKTRGQQVTLSCSPISGHRSVSWYQQTPGQGLQFLFEYFSETQRNKGNFPGRFSGRQFSNSRSEMNVSTLELGDSALYLCASSPEGQQPQHFGDGTRLSIL.

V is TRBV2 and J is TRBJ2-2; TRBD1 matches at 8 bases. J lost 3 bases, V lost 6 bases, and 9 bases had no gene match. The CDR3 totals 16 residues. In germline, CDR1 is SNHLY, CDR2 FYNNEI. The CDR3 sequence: CASRGTGGMDTGELFF. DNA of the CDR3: TGTGCCAGCAGGGGAACAGGGGGAATGGACACCGGGGAGCTGTTTTTT.

CDR3 DNA: TGTGCCAGCAATCAGGTCACCAATGAAAAACTGTTTTTT. This encodes CASNQVTNEKLFF. J is TRBJ1-4 and V is TRBV2; no clear D gene. Germline CDR1 and CDR2: SNHLY and FYNNEI. Trimming removed 7 bases at V and 5 bases at J, with 11 bases between. There are 13 residues in the CDR3.

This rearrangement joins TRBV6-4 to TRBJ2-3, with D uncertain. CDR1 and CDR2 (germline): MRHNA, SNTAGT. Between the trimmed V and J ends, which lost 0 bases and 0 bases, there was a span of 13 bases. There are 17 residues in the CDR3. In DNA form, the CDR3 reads TGTGCCAGCAGTGACTCAGTAGGTGGGCCTAGCACAGATACGCAGTATTTT. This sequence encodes CASSDSVGGPSTDTQYF.

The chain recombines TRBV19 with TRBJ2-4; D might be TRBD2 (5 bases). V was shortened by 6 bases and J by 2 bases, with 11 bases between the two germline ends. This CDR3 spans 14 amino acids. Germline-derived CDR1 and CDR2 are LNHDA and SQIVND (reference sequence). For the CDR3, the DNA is TGTGCCAGTAGGGGTCTAGCCACCAAAAACATTCAGTACTTC. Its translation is CASRGLATKNIQYF.

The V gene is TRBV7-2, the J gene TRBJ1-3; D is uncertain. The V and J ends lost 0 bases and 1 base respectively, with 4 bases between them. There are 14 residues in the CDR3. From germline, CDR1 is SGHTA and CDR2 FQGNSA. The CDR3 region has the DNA TGTGCCAGCAGCTTAGCCCCATCTGGAAACACCATATATTTT. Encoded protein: CASSLAPSGNTIYF. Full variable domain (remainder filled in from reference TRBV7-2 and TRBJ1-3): GAGVSQSPSNKVTEKGKDVELRCDPISGHTALYWYRQSLGQGLEFLIYFQGNSAPDKSGLPSDRFSAERTGGSVSTLTIQRTQQEDSAVYLCASSLAPSGNTIYFGEGSWLTVV.

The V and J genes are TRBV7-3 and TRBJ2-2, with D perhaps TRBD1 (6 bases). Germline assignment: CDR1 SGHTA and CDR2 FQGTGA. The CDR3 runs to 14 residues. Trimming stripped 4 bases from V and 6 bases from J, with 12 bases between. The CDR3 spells CASSSIQGAGELFF. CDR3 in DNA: TGTGCCAGCAGCTCCATACAGGGCGCCGGGGAGCTGTTTTTT.

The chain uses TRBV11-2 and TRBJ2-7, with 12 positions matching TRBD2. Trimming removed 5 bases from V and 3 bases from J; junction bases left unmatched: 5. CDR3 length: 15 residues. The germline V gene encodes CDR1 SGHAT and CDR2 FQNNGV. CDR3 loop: CASSPQTSGGYEQYF. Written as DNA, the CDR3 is TGTGCCAGCAGCCCTCAGACTAGCGGGGGCTACGAGCAGTACTTC.

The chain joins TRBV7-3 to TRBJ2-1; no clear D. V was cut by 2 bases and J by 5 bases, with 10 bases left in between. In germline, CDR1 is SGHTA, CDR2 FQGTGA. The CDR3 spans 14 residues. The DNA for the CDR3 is TGTGCCAGCAGCTTAGGTCGGGCAGACAATGAGCAGTTCTTC. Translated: CASSLGRADNEQFF.

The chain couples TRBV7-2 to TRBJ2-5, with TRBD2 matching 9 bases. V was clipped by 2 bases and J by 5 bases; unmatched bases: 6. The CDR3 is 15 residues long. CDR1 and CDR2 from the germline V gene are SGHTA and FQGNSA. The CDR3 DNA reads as TGTGCCAGCAGCTTAAATAGCGGGAGAGCGGAGACCCAGTACTTC. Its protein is CASSLNSGRAETQYF. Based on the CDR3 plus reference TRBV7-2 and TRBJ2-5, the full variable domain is GAGVSQSPSNKVTEKGKDVELRCDPISGHTALYWYRQSLGQGLEFLIYFQGNSAPDKSGLPSDRFSAERTGGSVSTLTIQRTQQEDSAVYLCASSLNSGRAETQYFGPGTRLLVL.

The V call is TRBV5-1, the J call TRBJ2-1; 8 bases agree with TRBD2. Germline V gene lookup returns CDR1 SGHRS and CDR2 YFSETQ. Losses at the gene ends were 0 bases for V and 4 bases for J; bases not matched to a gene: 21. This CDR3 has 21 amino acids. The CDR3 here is CASSLAARDYTLAGLYNEQFF. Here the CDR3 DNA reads TGCGCCAGCAGCTTGGCTGCCAGGGACTACACTTTAGCGGGGCTTTACAATGAGCAGTTCTTC. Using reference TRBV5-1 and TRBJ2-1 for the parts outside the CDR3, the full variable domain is KAGVTQTPRYLIKTRGQQVTLSCSPISGHRSVSWYQQTPGQGLQFLFEYFSETQRNKGNFPGRFSGRQFSNSRSEMNVSTLELGDSALYLCASSLAARDYTLAGLYNEQFFGPGTRLTVL.

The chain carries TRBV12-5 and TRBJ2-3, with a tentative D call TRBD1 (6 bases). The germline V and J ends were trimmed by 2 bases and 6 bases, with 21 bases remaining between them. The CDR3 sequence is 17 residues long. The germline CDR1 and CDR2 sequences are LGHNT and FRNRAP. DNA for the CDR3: TGTGCTAGTGGTTTGCCGGGGACATTCGGCCATGGCGATACGCAGTATTTT. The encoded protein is CASGLPGTFGHGDTQYF.

CDR3 DNA: TGCGCCAGCAGCCCGCGGACTAGCGGCACCTACGAGCAGTACTTC. This sequence encodes CASSPRTSGTYEQYF. The chain couples TRBV4-3 to TRBJ2-7; 10 nucleotides line up with TRBD2. After removal of 4 bases from V and 2 bases from J, the junction contained 5 bases not matched to a gene. The CDR3 extends over 15 amino acids. Germline V lookup: CDR1 LGHNA, CDR2 YSLEER.

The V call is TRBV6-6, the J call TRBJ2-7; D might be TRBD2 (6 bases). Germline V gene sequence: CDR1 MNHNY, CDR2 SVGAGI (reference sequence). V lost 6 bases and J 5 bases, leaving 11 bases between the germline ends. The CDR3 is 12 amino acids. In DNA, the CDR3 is TGTGCCAGCAGGGGGACTCTCCACGAGCAGTACTTC. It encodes CASRGTLHEQYF.

The CDR3 nucleotides are TGTGCCAGCAGTTTATCTAGGGAATATCCCCAGTATTTT. It yields the protein CASSLSREYPQYF. The chain couples TRBV27 to TRBJ2-3, with D unresolved. The CDR3 length is 13 residues. V was cut by 0 bases and J by 12 bases, with 13 bases left in between. Germline V lookup: CDR1 MNHEY, CDR2 SMNVEV (reference sequence).

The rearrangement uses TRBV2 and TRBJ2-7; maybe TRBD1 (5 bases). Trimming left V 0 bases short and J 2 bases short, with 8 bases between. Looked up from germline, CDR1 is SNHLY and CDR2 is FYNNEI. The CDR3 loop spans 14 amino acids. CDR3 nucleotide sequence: TGTGCCAGCAGTGAAGCGTCAGGGCCCTACGAGCAGTACTTC. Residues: CASSEASGPYEQYF.

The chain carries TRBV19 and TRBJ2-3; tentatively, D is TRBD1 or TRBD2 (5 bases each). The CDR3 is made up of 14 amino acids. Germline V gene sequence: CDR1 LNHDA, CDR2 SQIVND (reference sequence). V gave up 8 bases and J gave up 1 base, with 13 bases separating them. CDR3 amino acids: CASGERGGTDTQYF. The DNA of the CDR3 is TGTGCCAGTGGGGAGAGGGGTGGCACAGATACGCAGTATTTT.

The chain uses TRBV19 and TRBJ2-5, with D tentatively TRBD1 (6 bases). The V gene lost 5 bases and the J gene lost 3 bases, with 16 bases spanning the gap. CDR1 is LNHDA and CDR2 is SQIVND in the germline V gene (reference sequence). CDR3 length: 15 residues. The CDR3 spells CASSRHRVREETQYF. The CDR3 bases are TGTGCCAGTAGTCGACACAGGGTGAGGGAAGAGACCCAGTACTTC. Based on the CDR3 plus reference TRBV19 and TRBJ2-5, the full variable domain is DGGITQSPKYLFRKEGQNVTLSCEQNLNHDAMYWYRQDPGQGLRLIYYSQIVNDFQKGDIAEGYSVSREKKESFPLTVTSAQKNPTAFYLCASSRHRVREETQYFGPGTRLLVL.

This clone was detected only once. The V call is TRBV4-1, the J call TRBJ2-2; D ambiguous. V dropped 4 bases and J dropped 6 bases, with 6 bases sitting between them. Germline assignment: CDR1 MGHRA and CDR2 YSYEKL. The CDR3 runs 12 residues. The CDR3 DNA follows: TGCGCCAGCAGCCGAACGGCCGGGGAGCTGTTTTTT. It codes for CASSRTAGELFF.

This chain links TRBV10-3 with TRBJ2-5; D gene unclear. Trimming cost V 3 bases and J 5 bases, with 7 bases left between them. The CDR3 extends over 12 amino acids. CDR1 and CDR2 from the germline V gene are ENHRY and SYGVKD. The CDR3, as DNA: TGTGCCATCAGTGACAGGTTGGAGACCCAGTACTTC. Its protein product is CAISDRLETQYF.

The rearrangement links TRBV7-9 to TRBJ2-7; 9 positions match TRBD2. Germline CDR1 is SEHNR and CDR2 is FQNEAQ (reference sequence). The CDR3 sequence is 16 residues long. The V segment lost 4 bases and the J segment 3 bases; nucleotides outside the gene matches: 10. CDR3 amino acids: CASSSTLAGRFYEQYF. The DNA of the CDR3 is TGTGCCAGCAGCTCGACCCTAGCGGGAAGATTCTACGAGCAGTACTTC.

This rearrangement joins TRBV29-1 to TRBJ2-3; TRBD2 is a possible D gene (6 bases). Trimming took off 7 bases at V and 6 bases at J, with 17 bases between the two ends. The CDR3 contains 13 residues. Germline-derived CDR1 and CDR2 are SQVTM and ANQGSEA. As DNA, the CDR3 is TGCAGCGCAGAACCCGGTAGCGGTGATACGCAGTATTTT. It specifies CSAEPGSGDTQYF.